The 30 T cell receptor beta chains below all came from one sample that was sequenced in a study of CD8 T cells in Susac syndrome. RNA, at about 0.45 to 1 ug, was reverse transcribed with random hexamers. TCRdb ran MiXCR on the immunoSEQ multiplex PCR reads and lists one entry per CDR3 protein. The sample lists about 200,000 distinct CDR3 sequences, around 96% occurring once. The sample was CD4+ T cells from PBMCs. Every receptor here comes from a human donor with multiple sclerosis.

V and J are TRBV5-1 and TRBJ2-7; 8 positions agree with TRBD2. The germline V gene encodes CDR1 SGHRS and CDR2 YFSETQ. The CDR3 covers 16 residues. J gave up 0 bases and V 0 bases, and 5 bases lay outside the gene matches. DNA for the CDR3: TGCGCCAGCAGCTTGGCCGAGACTAGCGCCTCCTACGAGCAGTACTTC. This sequence encodes CASSLAETSASYEQYF.

The chain is built from TRBV5-6 and TRBJ2-5, with TRBD1 as a possible D gene (6 bases). CDR1 and CDR2 from the germline V gene are SGHDT and YYEEEE. This CDR3 spans 17 amino acids. V shed 4 bases and J shed 3 bases, with 22 bases lying between them. CDR3 sequence (DNA): TGTGCCAGCAGCCCCAACAGGGAAATCTGCCCGAAAGAGACCCAGTACTTC. It specifies CASSPNREICPKETQYF.

This clonotype occurred once. V usage is TRBV4-1 and J usage is TRBJ2-1; no definite D call. The V end was cut by 0 bases, the J end by 4 bases, with 10 bases between. Germline V gene sequence: CDR1 MGHRA, CDR2 YSYEKL. CDR3 length: 15 residues. CDR3 amino acids: CASSQDRDPYNEQFF. The CDR3 region has the DNA TGCGCCAGCAGCCAAGACAGAGACCCGTACAATGAGCAGTTCTTC.

The CDR3, as DNA: TGTGCCTGGAGTGTGTCCCCGTGGGTGCAGTTCTTC. It specifies CAWSVSPWVQFF. V usage is TRBV30 and J usage is TRBJ2-1; D call uncertain. V was cut by 0 bases and J by 12 bases, with 12 bases left in between. Germline V gene data show CDR1 as GTSNPN and CDR2 as SVGIG (reference sequence). CDR3 size: 12 residues.

The CDR3 reads CASRYGLAGDEQFF. The CDR3 nucleotides are TGTGCCAGCAGATACGGACTAGCGGGAGATGAGCAGTTCTTC. The gene calls are TRBV7-2 and TRBJ2-1; 13 bases align to TRBD2. Trimming removed 6 bases from V and 8 bases from J; junction bases left unmatched: 4. Germline V lookup: CDR1 SGHTA, CDR2 FQGNSA. CDR3 length: 14 residues.

The rearrangement links TRBV20-1 to TRBJ2-3, with 9 bases fitting TRBD2. This CDR3 is 16 amino acids long. Germline lookup yields CDR1 DFQATT and CDR2 SNEGSKA (reference sequence). V dropped 0 bases and J dropped 4; count of bases not matched to a gene: 8. The CDR3 nucleotides are TGCAGTGCTAGAGATCTAGAGCGGGGGGTGGCAGATACGCAGTATTTT. As protein: CSARDLERGVADTQYF.

This clonotype occurred once. The chain joins TRBV19 to TRBJ2-2, with unresolved D. Between the trimmed V and J ends, which lost 7 bases and 3 bases, there was a span of 18 bases. The CDR3 contains 16 residues. Germline V CDR1 and CDR2: LNHDA, SQIVND (reference sequence). The CDR3 loop reads CASTLRNSPDTGELFF. The DNA for the CDR3 is TGTGCCAGTACCTTGAGGAACAGCCCCGACACCGGGGAGCTGTTTTTT.

This chain links TRBV2 with TRBJ2-1; 8 nucleotides line up with TRBD2. V dropped 4 bases and J dropped 12; count of bases not matched to a gene: 14. The CDR3 contains 15 residues. Germline CDR1 is SNHLY and CDR2 is FYNNEI. DNA of the CDR3: TGTGCCAGCAGTGTCGCGGGAGGTTCGTTGGTCGCGCAGTTCTTC. Protein: CASSVAGGSLVAQFF.

This chain uses TRBV29-1 with TRBJ2-1; perhaps TRBD1 as D (6 bases). V gave up 7 bases and J gave up 3 bases, with 16 bases separating them. CDR1 SQVTM and CDR2 ANQGSEA come from the germline V gene. The CDR3 has 14 residues. The CDR3 loop reads CSAPADSFYNEQFF. CDR3 nucleotides: TGCAGCGCACCGGCGGACAGTTTCTACAATGAGCAGTTCTTC.

The V gene is TRBV11-3, the J gene TRBJ2-1, with D unclear. V lost 0 bases and J 10 bases, leaving 10 bases between the germline ends. The CDR3 has 13 residues. CDR1 and CDR2 from the germline V gene are SGHNT and YENEEA. CDR3 region: CASSLEGSHEQFF. In nucleotides, the CDR3 is TGTGCCAGCAGCTTAGAGGGGTCCCACGAGCAGTTCTTC. The whole variable domain, remainder taken from reference TRBV11-3 and TRBJ2-1, is EAGVVQSPRYKIIEKKQPVAFWCNPISGHNTLYWYLQNLGQGPELLIRYENEEAVDDSQLPKDRFSAERLKGVDSTLKIQPAELGDSAVYLCASSLEGSHEQFFGPGTRLTVL.

The gene calls are TRBV12-3 or TRBV12-4 and TRBJ2-5; maybe TRBD2 (6 bases). The CDR3 spans 14 residues. V lost 3 bases and J lost 2, with 10 bases in between. The CDR3 nucleotides read TGTGCCAGCAGTTTTGGGGGGAATCAAGAGACCCAGTACTTC. Translation: CASSFGGNQETQYF.

In DNA form, the CDR3 reads TGTGCCAGCGGGGCGGTCTCTAGCGGCCAAGAGACCCAGTACTTC. Protein sequence: CASGAVSSGQETQYF. This chain connects TRBV19 to TRBJ2-5, with 7 nucleotides matching TRBD2. The germline V gene has CDR1 LNHDA and CDR2 SQIVND (reference sequence). V lost 9 bases, J lost 1 base, and 11 bases stayed unmatched. The CDR3 extends over 15 amino acids.

The chain is built from TRBV12-3 or TRBV12-4 and TRBJ2-2; 8 bases are shared with TRBD2. The CDR3 has 16 amino acids. V dropped 7 bases and J dropped 3; count of bases not matched to a gene: 10. The DNA for the CDR3 is TGTGCCAGCAACCGCGGGGGGACCTGGGACACCGGGGAGCTGTTTTTT. Translation gives CASNRGGTWDTGELFF.

The genes are TRBV5-4 and TRBJ1-2, with D perhaps TRBD1 (5 bases). Trimming cost V 4 bases and J 0 bases, with 13 bases left between them. The germline V gene has CDR1 SGHNT and CDR2 YYREEE (reference sequence). The CDR3 runs 15 residues. Here the CDR3 DNA reads TGTGCCAGCAGCAGGAGGGACGGAACTAACTATGGCTACACCTTC. This encodes CASSRRDGTNYGYTF.

This clonotype was observed a single time. The chain carries TRBV6-5 and TRBJ1-6, with 9 nucleotides matching TRBD1. The V gene's germline CDR1 is MNHEY and CDR2 SVGAGI. The CDR3 contains 15 residues. V lost 1 base, J lost 8 bases, and 3 bases stayed unmatched. This CDR3 reads CASSYWTGADSPLHF. In DNA form, the CDR3 reads TGTGCCAGCAGTTACTGGACAGGGGCGGATTCACCCCTCCACTTT.

The chain joins TRBV9 to TRBJ2-6; TRBD1 or TRBD2 may be the D gene (6 bases each). CDR1 and CDR2 (germline): SGDLS, YYNGEE. This CDR3 contains 17 residues. V was pared by 5 bases and J by 0 bases, with 15 bases between. The CDR3 DNA reads TGTGCCAGCAGTCTCAGCGGAGGGGGCTCTGGGGCCAACGTCCTGACTTTC. As protein: CASSLSGGGSGANVLTF.

The rearrangement links TRBV12-3 or TRBV12-4 to TRBJ1-5; 8 nucleotides match TRBD1. This CDR3 is built from 14 residues. After removal of 6 bases from V and 3 bases from J, the junction contained 4 bases not matched to a gene. The CDR3 here is CASSIQGVNQPQHF. CDR3 nucleotides: TGTGCCAGCAGCATACAGGGGGTCAATCAGCCCCAGCATTTT.

The V call is TRBV5-1, the J call TRBJ1-1; no clear D gene. Trimming left V 1 base short and J 1 base short, with 8 bases between. The CDR3 consists of 14 residues. The germline gives CDR1 SGHRS, CDR2 YFSETQ. DNA for the CDR3: TGCGCCAGCAGCTTGCAGAGTTCGAACACTGAAGCTTTCTTT. Amino acids: CASSLQSSNTEAFF.

V and J are TRBV4-1 and TRBJ2-5; D remains ambiguous. Germline CDR1 MGHRA, CDR2 YSYEKL. Trimming took 2 bases from V and 1 from J, leaving 11 bases between them. The CDR3 is 15 amino acids. The CDR3 protein is CASSQHNGLQETQYF. The CDR3 nucleotides are TGCGCCAGCAGCCAACACAACGGGCTCCAAGAGACCCAGTACTTC.

The chain joins TRBV6-5 to TRBJ2-1, with no clear D. Trimming took 6 bases from V and 7 from J, leaving 13 bases between them. The V gene's germline CDR1 is MNHEY and CDR2 SVGAGI. The CDR3 sequence is 13 residues long. CDR3 amino acids: CASSRPLGNEQFF. The CDR3 DNA reads TGTGCCAGCAGCCGCCCCCTTGGGAATGAGCAGTTCTTC.

This chain uses TRBV5-1 with TRBJ2-1; TRBD2 is a possible D gene (6 bases). The V end lost 5 bases, the J end lost 8 bases, and 17 bases lay between the germline ends. The CDR3 is made up of 14 amino acids. CDR1 is SGHRS and CDR2 is YFSETQ in the germline V gene. As DNA, the CDR3 is TGCGCCAGCAGGATCCCTGGGGGGAAACATGAGCAGTTCTTC. Translating it yields CASRIPGGKHEQFF.

This chain connects TRBV20-1 to TRBJ1-2, with D uncertain. CDR3 length equals 11 residues. With 6 bases removed from V and 7 bases from J, the gap between germline ends came to 12 bases. CDR1 is DFQATT, CDR2 SNEGSKA, per germline (reference sequence). DNA of the CDR3: TGCAGTGCAGCAGGACTCGCTGGCTACACCTTC. Translated, it gives CSAAGLAGYTF.

In this sample, this clonotype turned up a few times. The genes are TRBV6-1 and TRBJ2-3; 9 positions agree with TRBD2. The ends lost 4 bases at V and 2 bases at J; junction bases unmatched: 4. This CDR3 contains 15 residues. The germline V gene has CDR1 MNHNS and CDR2 SASEGT. In DNA, the CDR3 is TGTGCCAGCAGTGTTCTAGCGGGGTCCACAGATACGCAGTATTTT. Its translation: CASSVLAGSTDTQYF.

The chain carries TRBV29-1 and TRBJ2-3, with 8 bases aligning to TRBD1. This CDR3 spans 14 amino acids. The V segment lost 5 bases and the J segment 1 base; nucleotides outside the gene matches: 5. Germline CDR1 SQVTM, CDR2 ANQGSEA. CDR3 in amino acids: CSVLQGAGTDTQYF. Here the CDR3 DNA reads TGCAGCGTTCTTCAGGGGGCGGGCACAGATACGCAGTATTTT.

The chain carries TRBV27 and TRBJ2-7; 7 bases agree with TRBD1. The CDR3 totals 15 residues. Germline V gene data show CDR1 as MNHEY and CDR2 as SMNVEV (reference sequence). After removal of 5 bases from V and 3 bases from J, the junction contained 10 bases not matched to a gene. The CDR3 region has the DNA TGTGCCAGCAGTCTCTACCGACAGGGCCTCTACGAGCAGTACTTC. As protein: CASSLYRQGLYEQYF.

The J gene is TRBJ2-6, the V gene TRBV5-4; the D is unclear. From germline, CDR1 is SGHNT and CDR2 YYREEE (reference sequence). Trimming stripped 9 bases from V and 2 bases from J, with 9 bases between. CDR3 length: 13 residues. CDR3 coding DNA: TGTGCCACCCGTGAGGCTGGGGCCAACGTCCTGACTTTC. It translates to CATREAGANVLTF.

The chain recombines TRBV24-1 with TRBJ2-6; 8 bases line up with TRBD1. This CDR3 is built from 17 residues. J was trimmed by 1 base and V by 5 bases; bases with no gene match: 6. Germline assignment: CDR1 KGHDR and CDR2 SFDVKD. The DNA of the CDR3 is TGTGCCACCAGTGGTGACAGGGGTCCATCTGGGGCCAACGTCCTGACTTTC. Translation: CATSGDRGPSGANVLTF.

The chain combines TRBV2 with TRBJ2-5, with 9 positions matching TRBD2. After removal of 6 bases from V and 5 bases from J, the junction contained 10 bases not matched to a gene. The CDR3 totals 15 residues. The germline V gene encodes CDR1 SNHLY and CDR2 FYNNEI. CDR3: CASRTPSGARETQYF. Here the CDR3 DNA reads TGTGCCAGCAGGACCCCTAGCGGGGCCCGGGAGACCCAGTACTTC.

The genes are TRBV3-1 and TRBJ1-5, with TRBD1 matching 8 bases. Germline trimming cut 10 bases from V and 6 bases from J; bases unmatched to any gene: 8. Germline V gene data show CDR1 as LGHDT and CDR2 as YNNKEL (reference sequence). This CDR3 is 13 amino acids long. CDR3 amino acids: CATDRGSGQPQHF. The CDR3 bases are TGTGCCACCGACAGGGGAAGCGGTCAGCCCCAGCATTTT.

The chain couples TRBV5-6 to TRBJ1-5; D remains ambiguous. There are 12 residues in the CDR3. Trimming took off 4 bases at V and 5 bases at J, with 7 bases between the two ends. Germline V lookup: CDR1 SGHDT, CDR2 YYEEEE. This chain's CDR3 is CASSGGDQPQHF. DNA of the CDR3: TGTGCCAGCAGCGGAGGCGATCAGCCCCAGCATTTT.